This T cell receptor (beta chain) was captured in a study of blood T cell repertoires in COVID-19 (dated by TCRdb to 2018 to 2020). Study-level background: The collaborator samples originated in the United States, Italy and Spain and spanned the acute and convalescent phases of COVID-19. The material from the prospective study consisted of cDNA or gDNA derived from T cells, B-cell-depleted T cells, or PBMCs. Deeply sampled blood TCRbeta repertoires from subjects exposed to, actively infected with, or recovered from COVID-19 were included in the dataset. The repertoires were released in a freely available public database meant as a resource for research on the immune response to SARS-CoV-2. Samples were obtained from the ongoing ImmuneRACE study (first 160 participants) and from 1,200 or so subjects provided by 6 global collaborators. A de-identified subject ID, COVID-19 status, age in years and sex were almost always included in the sample metadata. Where available, HLA class I and class II types were taken from metadata supplied by the sample provider and were not determined by assay-based typing.

A word on this clone: Its antigen remains unidentified. It has no much larger one-base neighbor in the sample; base qualities were not kept.

Overall study outcomes, separate from this receptor: Clinical and demographic metadata were provided uncurated, with the amount varying by source and participant.

One collaborating source in Seattle enrolled patients during active infection and followed them longitudinally through the course of disease. Collaborating institutions collected whole blood in K2EDTA tubes following their own protocols. For TCRbeta analysis, collaborator samples were shipped as frozen whole blood, as isolated PBMCs, or as DNA extracted from either sample type. TCRbeta CDR3 regions were amplified from genomic DNA by means of the immunoSEQ Assay, a bias-controlled multiplex PCR. The study's processing was this. Within the assay, amplification of reference gene primers was used to estimate how many nucleated cells each sample contained. To quantify the absolute abundance of each unique TCRbeta CDR3 rearrangement, sequence reads were collapsed and filtered. For each sample, productive Simpson clonality was calculated by taking the square root of Simpson's diversity index across productive rearrangements. TCRdb provides this immuneACCESS table in a form limited to in-frame rearrangements. Some clones are lacking; in checked studies, under half of them reflect an unresolved V gene, and why the rest are absent is not known. That table furnishes V, J and clone size, whereas the DNA furnished D and trimming. This sample comprises 200,000 to 250,000 clones, about 81% of them detected only once. 5.2% of the sample rests with the top ten.

V is pared back by 6 bases and J by 6 bases, with 19 bases lying between the germline termini. The CDR3, cysteine through phenylalanine, is 15 amino acids long. Kept here is only the CDR3 DNA, which spans 45 bases and is read in frame from base 1. CDR1 MNHEY and CDR2 SMNVEV were looked up in the germline V gene (reference sequence). The receptor's source is a woman between 65 and 79 years old with COVID-19, enrolled during active disease. Here the chain combines TRBV27 and TRBJ2-3, and perhaps TRBD2 as D gene, on 5 matching bases. Sequencing was performed on peripheral blood. The CDR3 region has the sequence CASSLTPLRRDTQYF. DNA sequence: TGTGCCAGCAGCCTGACGCCCCTACGGAGGGATACGCAGTATTTT.